This paragraph reports one TCR beta chain. The antigen remains undetermined. Here the CDR3 omits its conserved ending phenylalanine or tryptophan, so a read error is the likely source. The DNA is left out, because the CDR3 cannot be placed on it with certainty; the CDR3 is given as TCRdb lists it. The data were obtained in a study of tumor-infiltrating lymphocytes in primary liver carcinoma. Study overall: Productive TCRbeta read counts per sample ran from roughly 3.3 to 6.8 million and were similar across tissue types. General study findings and limits: The study found a significantly higher top-250-clone fraction in tumors than in blood (p = 0.039).

Blood RNA came from unsorted whole blood; germline DNA was also extracted. Enrolled patients were chronically infected with HBV and treatment-naive. TCR beta cDNA came from about 0.55 ug total RNA, primed with a constant-region primer. For TCR beta, libraries were produced by three nested multiplex PCR rounds using slightly modified ARM-PCR. The opening two PCR rounds, around 9 cycles each, paired TRBV1-TRBV30 forward primers with a C-beta reverse primer. TCRdb fed the multiplex PCR reads into MiXCR, producing one record per CDR3 protein. The sample lists about 330,000 distinct CDR3 sequences, approximately 64% occurring once. The CDR3 spans 12 amino acids, including both terminal residues. Germline V gene data show CDR1 as SGHAT and CDR2 as FQNNGV.

The chain is built from TRBV11-2 and TRBJ2-5; the DNA was not used to check the table's D call, TRBD1. Sequenced input: peripheral blood. The sequence came from a man aged 40-55 years with primary liver carcinoma and hepatitis B virus infection. CDR3 residues: CAISSHLGVVVL.